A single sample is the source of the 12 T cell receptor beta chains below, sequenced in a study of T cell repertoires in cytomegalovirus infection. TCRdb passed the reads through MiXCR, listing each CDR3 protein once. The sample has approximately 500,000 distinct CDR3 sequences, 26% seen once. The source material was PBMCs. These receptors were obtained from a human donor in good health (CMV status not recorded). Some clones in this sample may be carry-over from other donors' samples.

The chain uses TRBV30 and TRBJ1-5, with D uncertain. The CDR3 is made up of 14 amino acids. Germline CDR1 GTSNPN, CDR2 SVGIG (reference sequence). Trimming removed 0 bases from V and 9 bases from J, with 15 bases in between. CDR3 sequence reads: CAWSVETLEGPQHF. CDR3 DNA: TGTGCCTGGAGTGTAGAAACGCTAGAGGGGCCCCAGCATTTT.

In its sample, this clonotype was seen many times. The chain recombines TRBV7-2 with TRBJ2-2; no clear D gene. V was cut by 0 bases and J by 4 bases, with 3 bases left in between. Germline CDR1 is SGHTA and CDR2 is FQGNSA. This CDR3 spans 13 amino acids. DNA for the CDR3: TGTGCCAGCAGCTTAGCCCCCACCGGGGAGCTGTTTTTT. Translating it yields CASSLAPTGELFF.

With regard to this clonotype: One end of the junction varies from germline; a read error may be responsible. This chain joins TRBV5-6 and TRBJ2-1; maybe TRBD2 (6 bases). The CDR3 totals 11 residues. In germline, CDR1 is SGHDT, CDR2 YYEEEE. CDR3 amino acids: CVSSTGGEQFF. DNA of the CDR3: TGTGTCAGCTCCACCGGGGGTGAGCAGTTCTTC.

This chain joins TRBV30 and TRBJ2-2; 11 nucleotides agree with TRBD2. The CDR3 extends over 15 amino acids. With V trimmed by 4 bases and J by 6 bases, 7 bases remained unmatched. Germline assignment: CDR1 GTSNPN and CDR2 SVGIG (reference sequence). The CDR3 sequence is CAWKLAGDWAGELFF. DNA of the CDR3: TGTGCCTGGAAACTAGCGGGAGATTGGGCCGGGGAGCTGTTTTTT.

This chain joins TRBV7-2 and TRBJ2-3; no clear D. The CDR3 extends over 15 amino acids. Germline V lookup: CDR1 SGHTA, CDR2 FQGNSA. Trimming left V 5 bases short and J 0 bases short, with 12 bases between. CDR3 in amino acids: CASSRSRLSTDTQYF. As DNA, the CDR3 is TGTGCCAGCAGCAGATCACGGCTGAGCACAGATACGCAGTATTTT.

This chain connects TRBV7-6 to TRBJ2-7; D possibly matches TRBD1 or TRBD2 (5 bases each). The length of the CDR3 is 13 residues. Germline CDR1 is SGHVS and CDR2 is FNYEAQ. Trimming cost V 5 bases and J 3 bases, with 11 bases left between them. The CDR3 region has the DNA TGTGCCAGCAGCCCGGGACCCCGCTACGAGCAGTACTTC. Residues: CASSPGPRYEQYF.

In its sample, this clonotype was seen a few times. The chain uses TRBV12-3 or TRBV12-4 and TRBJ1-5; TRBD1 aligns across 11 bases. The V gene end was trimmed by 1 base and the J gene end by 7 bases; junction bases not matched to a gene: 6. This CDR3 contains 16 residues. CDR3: CASSLGTGGWVQPQHF. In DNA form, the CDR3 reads TGTGCCAGCAGTTTAGGGACAGGGGGCTGGGTGCAGCCCCAGCATTTT.

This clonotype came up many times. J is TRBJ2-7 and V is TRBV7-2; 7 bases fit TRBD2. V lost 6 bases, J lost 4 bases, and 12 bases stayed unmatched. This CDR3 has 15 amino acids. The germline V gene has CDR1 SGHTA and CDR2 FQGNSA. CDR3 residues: CASSPSTGGGYEQYF. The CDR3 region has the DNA TGTGCCAGCAGTCCGAGCACGGGGGGTGGGTACGAGCAGTACTTC. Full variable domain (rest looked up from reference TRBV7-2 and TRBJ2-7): GAGVSQSPSNKVTEKGKDVELRCDPISGHTALYWYRQSLGQGLEFLIYFQGNSAPDKSGLPSDRFSAERTGGSVSTLTIQRTQQEDSAVYLCASSPSTGGGYEQYFGPGTRLTVT.

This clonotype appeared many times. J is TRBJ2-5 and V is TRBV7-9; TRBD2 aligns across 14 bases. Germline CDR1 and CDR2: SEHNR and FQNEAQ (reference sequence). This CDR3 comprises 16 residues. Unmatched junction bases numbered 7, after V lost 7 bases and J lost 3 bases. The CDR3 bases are TGTGCCAGCACTTCACAGGGACTAGCGGGAGAAGAGACCCAGTACTTC. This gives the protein CASTSQGLAGEETQYF.

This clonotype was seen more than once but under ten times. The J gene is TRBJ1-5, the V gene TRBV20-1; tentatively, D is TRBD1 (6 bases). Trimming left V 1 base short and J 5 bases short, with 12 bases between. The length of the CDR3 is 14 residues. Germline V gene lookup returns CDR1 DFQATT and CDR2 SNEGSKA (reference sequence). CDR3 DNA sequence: TGCAGTGCTAGAGGAGCAGGGGAACATCAGCCCCAGCATTTT. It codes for CSARGAGEHQPQHF.

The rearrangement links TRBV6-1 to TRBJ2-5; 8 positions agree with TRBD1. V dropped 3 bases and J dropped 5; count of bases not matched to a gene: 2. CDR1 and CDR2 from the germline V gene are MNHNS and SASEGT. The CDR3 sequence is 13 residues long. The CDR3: CASSDRTGETQYF. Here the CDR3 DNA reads TGTGCCAGCAGTGATAGGACAGGGGAGACCCAGTACTTC.

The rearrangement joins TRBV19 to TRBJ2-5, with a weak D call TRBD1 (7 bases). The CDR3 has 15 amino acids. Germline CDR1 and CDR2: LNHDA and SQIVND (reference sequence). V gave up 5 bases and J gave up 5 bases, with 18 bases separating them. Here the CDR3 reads CASSWDSRSGETQYF. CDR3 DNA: TGTGCCAGTAGTTGGGACAGCCGCAGCGGGGAGACCCAGTACTTC. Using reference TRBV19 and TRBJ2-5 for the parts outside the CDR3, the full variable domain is DGGITQSPKYLFRKEGQNVTLSCEQNLNHDAMYWYRQDPGQGLRLIYYSQIVNDFQKGDIAEGYSVSREKKESFPLTVTSAQKNPTAFYLCASSWDSRSGETQYFGPGTRLLVL.